Below are 31 T cell receptor beta chains sequenced from a single sample in a study of identifying expanded T cells in peripheral blood. Data came from immunoSEQ multiplex PCR; TCRdb stores just in-frame clones and leaves some out. The sample contains some 81,000 clones, approximately 84% of which appear only once. The specimen sequenced was blood. The receptors were sampled from a person aged 18 to 70 in good health.

The chain links TRBV27 to TRBJ2-3, with D unclear. The V end was cut by 5 bases, the J end by 3 bases, with 6 bases between. The germline V gene encodes CDR1 MNHEY and CDR2 SMNVEV (reference sequence). The CDR3 runs to 12 residues. The CDR3 DNA follows: TGTGCCAGCAGTCGCCGGACAGATACGCAGTATTTT. Amino acids: CASSRRTDTQYF.

V and J are TRBV7-9 and TRBJ2-4; 9 nucleotides align to TRBD2. The CDR3 length is 16 residues. Losses at the gene ends were 1 base for V and 1 base for J; bases not matched to a gene: 2. Germline CDR1 SEHNR, CDR2 FQNEAQ (reference sequence). CDR3 amino acids: CASSLVGLAAKNIQYF. The DNA of the CDR3 is TGTGCCAGCAGCTTAGTGGGACTAGCTGCCAAAAACATTCAGTACTTC.

The chain joins TRBV15 to TRBJ2-3; possibly TRBD2 for D (6 bases). This CDR3 comprises 16 residues. V lost 3 bases and J lost 1, with 14 bases in between. Germline V gives CDR1 LNHNV, CDR2 YYDKDF (reference sequence). The CDR3 is CATSREGRKGTDTQYF. As DNA, the CDR3 is TGTGCCACCAGCAGGGAGGGGCGCAAGGGCACAGATACGCAGTATTTT.

The rearrangement uses TRBV7-8 and TRBJ2-3; D possibly corresponds to TRBD2 (5 bases). CDR1 is SGHVS and CDR2 is FQNEAQ in the germline V gene. V lost 5 bases, J lost 4 bases, and 10 bases lay in between. This CDR3 has 13 amino acids. The CDR3 nucleotides are TGTGCCAGCAGCCGTACTAGGGCAGATACGCAGTATTTT. This translates into CASSRTRADTQYF.

The chain is built from TRBV5-6 and TRBJ1-1; D is possibly TRBD1 (5 bases). Germline assignment: CDR1 SGHDT and CDR2 YYEEEE. The CDR3 contains 15 residues. Deletions cut 3 bases from V and 0 bases from J, with 12 bases between. The CDR3 bases are TGTGCCAGCAGCTACCAGACAGTTTTGAACACTGAAGCTTTCTTT. Protein sequence: CASSYQTVLNTEAFF.

This rearrangement joins TRBV10-1 to TRBJ2-1, with TRBD1 identical over 12 bases. V trimming: 5 bases; J trimming: 4 bases; junction bases outside the gene matches: 3. This CDR3 region has 15 residues. Germline V gene data show CDR1 as WNHNN and CDR2 as SYGVQD (reference sequence). The CDR3 coding sequence is TGCGCCAGCAGTAAGGGACAGGGGGCATACAATGAGCAGTTCTTC. Encoded protein: CASSKGQGAYNEQFF.

This chain links TRBV27 with TRBJ2-2; D is possibly TRBD2 (6 bases). The V gene's germline CDR1 is MNHEY and CDR2 SMNVEV (reference sequence). The CDR3 sequence is 14 residues long. Trimming left V 3 bases short and J 5 bases short, with 10 bases between. The CDR3 here is CASSFGGLTGELFF. The CDR3 coding sequence is TGTGCCAGCAGTTTCGGAGGGCTGACCGGGGAGCTGTTTTTT.

The rearrangement links TRBV10-3 to TRBJ2-3; 11 bases line up with TRBD2. Germline V lookup: CDR1 ENHRY, CDR2 SYGVKD. This CDR3 contains 15 residues. Trimming at V came to 6 bases and at J to 4 bases, leaving 6 bases not matched to a gene. The CDR3 nucleotides are TGTGCCATCAGCCTTACTAGCGGGAGAGCAGATACGCAGTATTTT. Protein product: CAISLTSGRADTQYF.

This sequence joins TRBV5-1 and TRBJ2-7, with D maybe TRBD1 (6 bases). Germline loops: CDR1 SGHRS, CDR2 YFSETQ. V was pared by 3 bases and J by 6 bases, with 16 bases between. This CDR3 comprises 14 residues. The CDR3 loop is CASSSTHRATEQYF. As DNA, the CDR3 is TGCGCCAGCAGCTCCACTCACAGGGCGACCGAGCAGTACTTC.

This clone was detected a few times. V usage is TRBV6-5 and J usage is TRBJ2-7; D may be TRBD1 (6 bases). V was clipped by 10 bases and J by 8 bases, with 18 bases between them. The germline V gene has CDR1 MNHEY and CDR2 SVGAGI. The CDR3 is 12 residues long. The CDR3 reads CANAWDKTQQYF. Here the CDR3 DNA reads TGTGCCAACGCCTGGGACAAGACCCAGCAGTACTTC.

The rearrangement joins TRBV27 to TRBJ2-1, with 14 bases lining up with TRBD2. CDR3 length: 17 amino acids. With V trimmed by 1 base and J by 6 bases, 5 bases remained unmatched. Germline values: CDR1 MNHEY, CDR2 SMNVEV (reference sequence). The CDR3 protein is CASSLLTSGGGINEQFF. The CDR3 bases are TGTGCCAGCAGTTTATTGACTAGCGGGGGGGGTATCAATGAGCAGTTCTTC.

The chain couples TRBV15 to TRBJ2-7; 10 bases are a match to TRBD2. Germline V lookup: CDR1 LNHNV, CDR2 YYDKDF (reference sequence). The V segment lost 1 base and the J segment 6 bases; nucleotides outside the gene matches: 6. CDR3 length: 15 amino acids. The CDR3 nucleotides read TGTGCCACCAGCAGAGGGCTAGCGGGAGTAGGCGAGCAGTACTTC. Translating it yields CATSRGLAGVGEQYF.

This rearrangement joins TRBV7-2 to TRBJ2-7; the D is unclear. V was shortened by 7 bases and J by 2 bases, with 15 bases between the two germline ends. In germline, CDR1 is SGHTA, CDR2 FQGNSA. The CDR3 extends over 14 amino acids. CDR3 in amino acids: CASNFGPPPYEQYF. The CDR3 DNA reads TGTGCCAGCAACTTTGGTCCCCCGCCCTACGAGCAGTACTTC.

The rearrangement uses TRBV6-5 and TRBJ2-7, with D unresolved. Per the germline V gene, CDR1 is MNHEY and CDR2 is SVGAGI. V lost 7 bases, J lost 0 bases, and 13 bases lay in between. The CDR3 is made up of 14 amino acids. This CDR3 reads CASIRRKSSYEQYF. The DNA for the CDR3 is TGTGCCAGCATTAGACGTAAGAGCTCCTACGAGCAGTACTTC.

V is TRBV19 and J is TRBJ1-2; the D gene is possibly TRBD1 (5 bases). The V gene's germline CDR1 is LNHDA and CDR2 SQIVND (reference sequence). The CDR3 sequence is 13 residues long. V dropped 7 bases and J dropped 1 base, with 10 bases sitting between them. The CDR3 loop reads CASMSQGNYGYTF. CDR3 sequence (DNA): TGTGCCAGTATGAGCCAGGGTAACTATGGCTACACCTTC.

The chain recombines TRBV27 with TRBJ2-7, with 7 bases fitting TRBD2. There are 16 residues in the CDR3. Germline lookup yields CDR1 MNHEY and CDR2 SMNVEV (reference sequence). Trimming at V came to 2 bases and at J to 4 bases, leaving 11 bases not matched to a gene. The CDR3 DNA is TGTGCCAGCAGTTTAAGTGCGGGGGTGGGGTTTTACGAGCAGTACTTC. As protein: CASSLSAGVGFYEQYF.

This rearrangement joins TRBV7-9 to TRBJ1-2, with D unresolved. The CDR3 has 14 residues. Germline assignment: CDR1 SEHNR and CDR2 FQNEAQ (reference sequence). V lost 3 bases and J lost 2, with 10 bases in between. Here the CDR3 DNA reads TGTGCCAGCAGCTTGGCAGTTGCGAACTATGGCTACACCTTC. Translation gives CASSLAVANYGYTF. Supplemented by reference TRBV7-9 and TRBJ1-2, the full variable domain reads DTGVSQNPRHKITKRGQNVTFRCDPISEHNRLYWYRQTLGQGPEFLTYFQNEAQLEKSRLLSDRFSAERPKGSFSTLEIQRTEQGDSAMYLCASSLAVANYGYTFGSGTRLTVV.

This chain connects TRBV9 to TRBJ2-1, with 7 bases identical to TRBD2. Germline values: CDR1 SGDLS, CDR2 YYNGEE. The CDR3 is 15 residues long. V lost 7 bases and J lost 5; bases outside the gene matches: 12. In DNA form, the CDR3 reads TGTGCCAGCTCAAAGACCCAGCGGGGAGACAATGAGCAGTTCTTC. Translated, it gives CASSKTQRGDNEQFF.

The rearrangement uses TRBV7-6 and TRBJ2-5; 11 nucleotides line up with TRBD2. CDR1 and CDR2 from the germline V gene are SGHVS and FNYEAQ. V gave up 6 bases and J gave up 4 bases; unmatched junction bases: 19. The CDR3 extends over 19 amino acids. This CDR3 reads CASSFGDLAGGPGGETQYF. The CDR3 bases are TGTGCCAGCAGTTTCGGGGACTTAGCGGGAGGGCCGGGAGGAGAGACCCAGTACTTC.

The V gene is TRBV7-2, the J gene TRBJ2-2; TRBD1 agrees at 7 bases. The CDR3 covers 16 residues. The V and J ends lost 1 base and 1 base, in that order; junction bases with no gene match: 3. Germline V gene sequence: CDR1 SGHTA, CDR2 FQGNSA. CDR3 amino acids: CASSLGTGVNTGELFF. The DNA of the CDR3 is TGTGCCAGCAGCTTAGGCACAGGGGTGAACACCGGGGAGCTGTTTTTT.

The chain carries TRBV5-1 and TRBJ2-5, with 11 bases lining up with TRBD2. The junction had 10 bases not matched to a gene; V was cut back by 2 bases and J by 4 bases. This CDR3 is 17 amino acids long. The V gene's germline CDR1 is SGHRS and CDR2 YFSETQ. The CDR3 DNA is TGCGCCAGCAGCTTAACTAGCGGGAGCCTCCCTGGAGAGACCCAGTACTTC. This translates into CASSLTSGSLPGETQYF.

This clone was seen only a few times. CDR3 region: CASSPLPTGHGYTF. The CDR3 DNA reads TGTGCCAGCTCACCACTCCCCACAGGCCATGGCTACACCTTC. V is TRBV18 and J is TRBJ1-2, with D maybe TRBD1 (5 bases). Germline V gives CDR1 KGHSH, CDR2 LQKENI. The CDR3 is made up of 14 amino acids. Trimming pared 1 base from V and 6 bases from J, leaving 12 bases between.

As regards this clone: An end of the junction does not agree with germline; a read error may underlie this. V and J are TRBV6-4 and TRBJ2-1, with D perhaps TRBD2 (6 bases). This CDR3 has 16 amino acids. CDR1 is MRHNA, CDR2 SNTAGT, per germline. The CDR3 is CASNDSWTTGPNEQFF. Written as DNA, the CDR3 is TGTGCCAGCAATGACTCTTGGACTACCGGCCCCAATGAGCAGTTCTTC.

This clone was detected only once. V usage is TRBV7-2 and J usage is TRBJ1-4; D perhaps matches TRBD1 (5 bases). This CDR3 is 15 amino acids long. The germline V gene encodes CDR1 SGHTA and CDR2 FQGNSA. V dropped 3 bases and J dropped 5 bases, with 13 bases sitting between them. CDR3 in DNA: TGTGCCAGCAGCTTTAAAAAAGGGGAAAATGAAAAACTGTTTTTT. Translated: CASSFKKGENEKLFF.

This clone appeared once. The chain joins TRBV7-9 to TRBJ2-4; 11 nucleotides agree with TRBD2. The CDR3 contains 17 residues. J was trimmed by 3 bases and V by 5 bases; bases with no gene match: 9. Germline V gives CDR1 SEHNR, CDR2 FQNEAQ (reference sequence). CDR3 DNA: TGTGCCAGCAGCCCTCCACGACTAGCGGGGCTCAAAAACATTCAGTACTTC. It codes for CASSPPRLAGLKNIQYF.

The chain joins TRBV30 to TRBJ2-1, with 10 bases matching TRBD1. This CDR3 spans 14 amino acids. Germline V gene sequence: CDR1 GTSNPN, CDR2 SVGIG (reference sequence). V lost 1 base and J lost 4; bases outside the gene matches: 1. DNA for the CDR3: TGTGCCTGGAGTGGACAGGGGGCTTACAATGAGCAGTTCTTC. This codes for CAWSGQGAYNEQFF.

This clone was picked up a small number of times. This specimen includes other DNA sequences encoding the same CDR3. The chain carries TRBV7-3 and TRBJ2-7; D perhaps matches TRBD2 (6 bases). The CDR3 runs 14 residues. V gave up 2 bases and J gave up 2 bases, with 10 bases separating them. Germline CDR1 reads SGHTA; CDR2 reads FQGTGA. CDR3 protein: CASSLAGGTYEQYF. The CDR3 DNA reads TGTGCCAGCAGCTTAGCAGGCGGGACCTACGAGCAGTACTTC.

The V gene is TRBV5-5, the J gene TRBJ2-2; tentative D call: TRBD1 (6 bases). CDR1 and CDR2 (germline): SGHKS, YYEKEE (reference sequence). The CDR3 contains 15 residues. Trimming took off 4 bases at V and 5 bases at J, with 15 bases between the two ends. The CDR3 here is CASSGTGSFTGELFF. In DNA form, the CDR3 reads TGTGCCAGCAGCGGAACAGGGTCCTTTACCGGGGAGCTGTTTTTT.

The chain couples TRBV25-1 to TRBJ2-7; D unresolved. V was clipped by 4 bases and J by 6 bases, with 10 bases between them. This CDR3 is 12 amino acids long. The germline gives CDR1 MGHDK, CDR2 SYGVNS. This chain's CDR3 is CASSVGSPEQYF. In DNA form, the CDR3 reads TGTGCCAGCAGTGTAGGATCCCCCGAGCAGTACTTC.

The chain is built from TRBV14 and TRBJ2-1, with TRBD2 matching 13 bases. With 4 bases clipped from V and 6 bases from J, the junction kept 15 bases outside the gene matches. The V gene's germline CDR1 is SGHDN and CDR2 FVKESK. The CDR3 has 19 residues. CDR3 amino acids: CASSLRTSGGVTRFNEQFF. CDR3 sequence (DNA): TGTGCCAGCAGCCTTCGGACTAGCGGGGGCGTGACCCGGTTCAATGAGCAGTTCTTC.

This clone has a handful of counts. The chain employs TRBV9 and TRBJ2-5; either TRBD1 or TRBD2 may fit D (5 bases each). The CDR3 length is 15 residues. V was pared by 5 bases and J by 5 bases, with 19 bases between. Germline CDR1 SGDLS, CDR2 YYNGEE. CDR3 DNA sequence: TGTGCCAGCAGTCCAGACGGGACCGATAGGGAGACCCAGTACTTC. This sequence encodes CASSPDGTDRETQYF.